What follows is one T cell receptor beta chain and its context. Its antigen is not known. TCRdb re-derived calls from the RT-PCR reads in MiXCR, one entry per CDR3 protein. The table lists about 240,000 distinct CDR3 sequences, less than 15% of them singletons. The data were taken from a study of response to subunit inactivated influenza vaccine. Study-wide results and caveats: Each seasonal flu vaccination may recruit only limited new T cells, authors suggested.

Germline trimming cut 6 bases from V and 5 bases from J; bases unmatched to any gene: 8. CDR3 length: 15 amino acids. In germline, CDR1 is LGHDT, CDR2 YNNKEL (reference sequence). The sequence was collected from a man aged 45-65 years who received an inactivated influenza vaccine. This specimen was non-naive T cells sorted from PBMCs, taken approximately 15 days before vaccination. The V and J genes are TRBV3-1 and TRBJ2-2, with 8 bases matching TRBD2. CDR3 sequence: CASRPAGVGTGELFF. CDR3 nucleotides: TGTGCCAGCAGGCCAGCGGGAGTAGGTACCGGGGAGCTGTTTTTT.